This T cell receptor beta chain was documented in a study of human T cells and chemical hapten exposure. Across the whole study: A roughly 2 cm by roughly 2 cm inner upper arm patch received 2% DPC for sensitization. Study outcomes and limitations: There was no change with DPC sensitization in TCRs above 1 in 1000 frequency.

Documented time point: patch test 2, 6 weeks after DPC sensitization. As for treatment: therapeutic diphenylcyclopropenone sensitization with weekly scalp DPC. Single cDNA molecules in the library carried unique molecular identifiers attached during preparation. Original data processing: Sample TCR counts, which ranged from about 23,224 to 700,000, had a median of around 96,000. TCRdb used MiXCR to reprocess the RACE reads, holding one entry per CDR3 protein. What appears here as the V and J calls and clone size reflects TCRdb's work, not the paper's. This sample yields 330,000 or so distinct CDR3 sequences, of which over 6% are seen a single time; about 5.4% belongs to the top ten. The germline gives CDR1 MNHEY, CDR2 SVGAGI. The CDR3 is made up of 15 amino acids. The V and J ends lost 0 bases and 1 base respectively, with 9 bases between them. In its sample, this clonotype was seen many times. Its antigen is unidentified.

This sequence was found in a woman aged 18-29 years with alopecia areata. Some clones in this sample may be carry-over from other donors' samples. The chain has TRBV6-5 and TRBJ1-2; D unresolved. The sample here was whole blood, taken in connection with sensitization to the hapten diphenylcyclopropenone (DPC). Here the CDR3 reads CASSYSIAGNYGYTF. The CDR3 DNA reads TGTGCCAGCAGTTACTCTATCGCGGGTAACTATGGCTACACCTTC.